A single sample is the source of the 7 T cell receptor beta chains below, sequenced in a study of blood T cell repertoires in COVID-19. Libraries were prepared by immunoSEQ multiplex PCR; TCRdb keeps only in-frame clonotypes and omits some of them. The repertoire includes roughly 190,000 clones, about 88% of them detected once, and 5% to 6.5% sits in the top ten. Sequenced input: peripheral blood. The receptors were sampled from a middle-aged man with active or convalescent COVID-19.

The V and J genes are TRBV21-1 and TRBJ2-1; the D segment call TRBD2 is taken from the table without a DNA check. TRBV21-1 is designated a pseudogene. The CDR3 covers 19 residues. The DNA of the CDR3 is TGTGCCAGCAGCAAAAGGGGCCCTGCGGAGCGGGGCTCCTACAATGAGCAGTTCTTC. It encodes CASSKRGPAERGSYNEQFF.

V is TRBV2 and J is TRBJ2-7, with D hard to call. This CDR3 has 12 amino acids. Trimming stripped 8 bases from V and 0 bases from J, with 8 bases between. Germline assignment: CDR1 SNHLY and CDR2 FYNNEI. CDR3 loop: CASSTSSYEQYF. DNA for the CDR3: TGTGCCAGCTCAACGAGCTCCTACGAGCAGTACTTC.

V and J are TRBV21-1 and TRBJ1-6; the table names TRBD1, a call not compared with the DNA. TRBV21-1 counts as a pseudogene. The length of the CDR3 is 16 residues. CDR3 protein: CASSNDRSSYNSPLHF. The CDR3 DNA sequence: TGTGCCAGCAGCAACGACAGGAGCTCCTATAATTCACCCCTCCACTTT.

The chain carries TRBV11-2 and TRBJ1-2, with 8 bases fitting TRBD1. There are 19 residues in the CDR3. Germline V gene sequence: CDR1 SGHAT, CDR2 FQNNGV. V lost 6 bases, J lost 0 bases, and 18 bases stayed unmatched. This chain's CDR3 is CASRHIKRTGTTANYGYTF. The CDR3 DNA reads as TGTGCCAGCAGACACATAAAAAGGACAGGGACGACGGCTAACTATGGCTACACCTTC.

This clone turned up a few times. This sequence joins TRBV5-1 and TRBJ2-5; the D is unclear. Trimming removed 0 bases from V and 4 bases from J, with 7 bases in between. CDR1 and CDR2 (germline): SGHRS, YFSETQ. The CDR3 extends over 13 amino acids. The CDR3 DNA sequence: TGCGCCAGCAGCTTGGGTATGGCAGAGACCCAGTACTTC. This sequence encodes CASSLGMAETQYF.

This rearrangement joins TRBV9 to TRBJ2-1; 11 bases match TRBD2. The CDR3 spans 15 residues. After removal of 0 bases from V and 8 bases from J, the junction contained 4 bases not matched to a gene. Germline V gene sequence: CDR1 SGDLS, CDR2 YYNGEE. The CDR3 reads CASSVVSGGADEQFF. Here the CDR3 DNA reads TGTGCCAGCAGCGTAGTTAGCGGGGGGGCCGATGAGCAGTTCTTC.

The V gene is TRBV5-6, the J gene TRBJ2-7; no reliable D call. Trimming took off 2 bases at V and 4 bases at J, with 13 bases between the two ends. Per germline, CDR1 SGHDT and CDR2 YYEEEE. This CDR3 contains 14 residues. In DNA, the CDR3 is TGTGCCAGCAGCTTCATCAGGTTTTCTTACGAGCAGTACTTC. It translates to CASSFIRFSYEQYF.